This is a list of T cell receptor beta chains from one sample in a study of cytomegalovirus exposure and HLA in healthy donors. Assay: immunoSEQ multiplex PCR; the TCRdb copy retains only in-frame clones and omits some. This sample carries 70,000 to 80,000 clones, less than 80% of them seen once, and the ten largest clones take roughly 8.9%. The sequenced sample was PBMCs. The receptors here all came from a woman aged 40 to 55 in good health and CMV-seropositive. CDR3s include the opening cysteine and the closing phenylalanine or tryptophan. The D gene is left open where the match is weak. Only some rows state a clone size, as once, few, many or a class for expanded clones.

abundance,j_gene,v_gene,d_gene,CDR3aa,CDR3nt
NA,TRBJ1-1,TRBV5-1,NA,CASSQSVRGNTEAFF,TGCGCCAGCAGCCAATCCGTCAGGGGGAACACTGAAGCTTTCTTT
NA,TRBJ2-1,TRBV30,TRBD2,CAWSGGTSGGNEQFF,TGTGCCTGGAGTGGGGGGACTAGCGGGGGTAATGAGCAGTTCTTC
NA,TRBJ2-1,TRBV5-1,NA,CASRQSTDSPHNEQFF,TGCGCCAGCCGGCAATCGACAGACTCCCCGCACAATGAGCAGTTCTTC
once,TRBJ1-6,TRBV7-2,NA,CASRARDSPLHF,TGTGCCAGCAGAGCCCGGGATTCACCCCTCCACTTT
NA,TRBJ2-5,TRBV25-1,TRBD1,CASSRGLAANQETQYF,TGTGCCAGCTCCAGGGGGCTAGCAGCTAACCAAGAGACCCAGTACTTC
NA,TRBJ1-2,TRBV7-9,NA,CSSSLDPRVGYTF,TGTTCCAGCAGCTTAGATCCCAGGGTTGGCTACACCTTC
NA,TRBJ1-4,TRBV6-5,TRBD1,CASSYSGGAANEKLFF,TGTGCCAGCAGTTACTCAGGGGGCGCAGCTAATGAAAAACTGTTTTTT
NA,TRBJ1-2,TRBV7-9,NA,CASSLAMGGYGYTF,TGTGCCAGCAGCTTAGCGATGGGGGGCTATGGCTACACCTTC
NA,TRBJ1-5,TRBV4-1,TRBD1,CASSHPGQGLRSQHF,TGCGCCAGCAGCCATCCTGGACAGGGTCTAAGGAGCCAGCATTTT
NA,TRBJ2-5,TRBV5-6,TRBD2,CASSLPSGGTQYF,TGTGCCAGCAGCTTGCCTAGCGGGGGAACCCAGTACTTC
NA,TRBJ2-7,TRBV9,NA,CASSFPGIF,TGTGCCAGCAGCTTTCCAGGGATCTTC
NA,TRBJ2-7,TRBV28,NA,CASRGVGQIYEQYF,TGTGCCAGCAGGGGAGTCGGACAGATCTACGAGCAGTACTTC
NA,TRBJ1-1,TRBV6-5,TRBD1,CASRRDRGRATEAFF,TGTGCCAGCAGAAGGGACAGGGGGCGGGCCACTGAAGCTTTCTTT
NA,TRBJ1-2,TRBV9,NA,CASSREVYGYTF,TGTGCCAGCAGCCGCGAAGTGTATGGCTACACCTTC
NA,TRBJ1-2,TRBV20-1,NA,CSARTGYGYTF,TGCAGTGCTAGAACAGGCTATGGCTACACCTTC
NA,TRBJ1-1,TRBV19,NA,CASSIIGYTEAFF,TGTGCCAGTAGTATCATCGGGTACACTGAAGCTTTCTTT
NA,TRBJ2-7,TRBV11-2,NA,CASSMQGNHEQYF,TGTGCCAGCAGCATGCAGGGGAACCACGAGCAGTACTTC
NA,TRBJ1-5,TRBV7-2,NA,CASSLGPGDNQPQHF,TGTGCCAGCAGCTTAGGCCCGGGGGACAATCAGCCCCAGCATTTT
once,TRBJ2-1,TRBV7-2,NA,CASRNPSGHNEQFF,TGTGCCAGCAGAAACCCCTCAGGGCACAATGAGCAGTTCTTC
NA,TRBJ1-5,TRBV29-1,NA,CSVGRGGNQPQHF,TGCAGCGTTGGGCGGGGGGGCAATCAGCCCCAGCATTTT
NA,TRBJ2-7,TRBV18,TRBD2,CASSPPLRLAGGLYEQYF,TGTGCCAGCTCACCACCCCTAAGACTAGCGGGGGGGCTCTACGAGCAGTACTTC
once,TRBJ2-1,TRBV19,TRBD1,CASSGQRQGNGGNEQFF,TGTGCCAGTAGTGGACAACGACAGGGTAATGGGGGCAATGAGCAGTTCTTC
once,TRBJ1-4,TRBV19,TRBD1,CASRQGRVFRADEKLFF,TGTGCCAGTCGACAGGGCAGGGTTTTCCGGGCTGATGAAAAACTGTTTTTT
NA,TRBJ1-4,TRBV5-3,NA,CARSPPGREKLFF,TGTGCCAGAAGCCCCCCGGGGAGGGAAAAACTGTTTTTT
NA,TRBJ1-1,TRBV27,TRBD1,CASSQDRGRAFF,TGTGCCAGCAGTCAGGACAGGGGTCGGGCTTTCTTT